This T cell receptor beta chain was identified in a study of blood T cell repertoires in COVID-19. About the research overall: Whether acute or convalescent, the COVID-19 samples came from the United States, Italy and Spain. Sources were T cells, B-cell-depleted T cells, or PBMCs; the material itself was cDNA or gDNA.

Per the authors' pipeline: Reference gene primer amplification gave estimated nucleated cell counts. Generated by immunoSEQ multiplex PCR, the TCRdb table keeps only in-frame clones and is missing some. For V, J and clone size, that table is used; D and trimming come from the DNA. The table lists more than 150,000 clones, about 85% of them singletons, with around 9.8% in the top ten. The CDR3 consists of 15 residues. Germline CDR1 MNHEY, CDR2 SMNVEV (reference sequence). The V end was cut by 1 base, the J end by 1 base, with 11 bases between. Sequencing used peripheral blood. The rearrangement uses TRBV27 and TRBJ2-7, with a weak D call TRBD1 (6 bases). The sequence derives from a woman aged 80 or over with acute or convalescent COVID-19. CDR3 sequence: CASSLFVDRSYEQYF. DNA of the CDR3: TGTGCCAGCAGTTTATTCGTGGACAGATCCTACGAGCAGTACTTC.